This T cell receptor (beta chain) was recorded in a study of T cell clones after liver transplantation. The V end lost 4 bases, the J end lost 8 bases, and 16 bases lay between the germline ends. Germline V gene lookup returns CDR1 SGHRS and CDR2 YFSETQ. The CDR3 runs to 15 residues. The repertoire was sequenced with immunoSEQ multiplex PCR; TCRdb's copy has only in-frame clones and lacks some. The data show tens of thousands of clones, with about 85% seen just once and over 2% held by the top ten. The sample in question was CD4+ T cells from blood, obtained around 50 months after liver transplant. The V and J genes are TRBV5-1 and TRBJ1-6; the D is unclear. This receptor was obtained from a human patient who received a liver transplant. A subset of T cells may come from the graft donor. DNA of the CDR3: TGCGCCAGCAGCCCGGACGCCTCTGTGCATTCACCCCTCCACTTT. Its translation is CASSPDASVHSPLHF.